The clone carrying this T cell receptor (beta chain) showed up just a few times. TCRdb used MiXCR to reprocess the 5' RACE reads, holding one entry per CDR3 protein. The sample shows hundreds of thousands of distinct CDR3 sequences, around 8.6% of them seen only once. The record originates from a study of T cells after yellow fever vaccination. The CDR3 is 13 amino acids. Trimming removed 7 bases from V and 5 bases from J, with 15 bases in between. CDR1 SGHNT and CDR2 YYREEE come from the germline V gene (reference sequence). The receptor's source is a man aged 18 to 29 who received the YFV17D yellow fever vaccine. This specimen was CD4+ T cells sorted from PBMCs, taken 5 days after the yellow fever booster vaccination. The genes are TRBV5-4 and TRBJ1-1; D not resolved. The CDR3 nucleotides are TGTGCCAGCCGGGCCCTGAGAGGAACTGAAGCTTTCTTT. Protein sequence: CASRALRGTEAFF.